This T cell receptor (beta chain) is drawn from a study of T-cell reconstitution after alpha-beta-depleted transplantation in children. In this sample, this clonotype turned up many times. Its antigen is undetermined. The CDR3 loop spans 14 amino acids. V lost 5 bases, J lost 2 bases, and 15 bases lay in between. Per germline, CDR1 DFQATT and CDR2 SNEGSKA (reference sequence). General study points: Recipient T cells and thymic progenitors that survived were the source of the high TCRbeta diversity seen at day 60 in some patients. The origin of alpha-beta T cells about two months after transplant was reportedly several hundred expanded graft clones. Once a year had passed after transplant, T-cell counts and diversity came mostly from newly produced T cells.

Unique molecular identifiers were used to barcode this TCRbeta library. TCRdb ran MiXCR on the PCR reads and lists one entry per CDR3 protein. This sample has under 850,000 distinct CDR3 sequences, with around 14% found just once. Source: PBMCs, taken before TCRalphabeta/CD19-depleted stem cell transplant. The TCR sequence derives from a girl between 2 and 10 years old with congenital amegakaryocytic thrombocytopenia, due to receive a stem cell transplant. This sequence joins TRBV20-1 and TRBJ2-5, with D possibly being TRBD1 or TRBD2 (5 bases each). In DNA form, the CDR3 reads TGCAGTGCTCGCATCCCAGGGAGTCAAGAGACCCAGTACTTC. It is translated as CSARIPGSQETQYF.